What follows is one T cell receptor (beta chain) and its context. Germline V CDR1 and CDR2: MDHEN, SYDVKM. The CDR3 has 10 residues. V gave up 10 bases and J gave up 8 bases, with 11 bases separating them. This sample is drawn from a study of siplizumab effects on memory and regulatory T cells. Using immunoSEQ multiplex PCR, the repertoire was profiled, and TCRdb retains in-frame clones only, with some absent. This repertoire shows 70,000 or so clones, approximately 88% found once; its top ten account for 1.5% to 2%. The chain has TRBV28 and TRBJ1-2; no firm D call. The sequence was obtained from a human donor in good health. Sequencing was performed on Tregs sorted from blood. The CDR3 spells CATLRGGYTF. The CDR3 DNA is TGTGCCACTCTCCGTGGGGGCTACACCTTC.